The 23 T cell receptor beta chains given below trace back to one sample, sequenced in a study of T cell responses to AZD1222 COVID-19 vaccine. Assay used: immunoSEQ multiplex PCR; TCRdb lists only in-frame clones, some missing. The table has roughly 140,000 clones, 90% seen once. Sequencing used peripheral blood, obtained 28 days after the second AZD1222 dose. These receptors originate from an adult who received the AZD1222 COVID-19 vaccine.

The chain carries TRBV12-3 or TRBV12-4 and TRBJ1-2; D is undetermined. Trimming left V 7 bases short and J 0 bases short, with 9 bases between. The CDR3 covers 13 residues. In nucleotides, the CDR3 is TGTGCCAGCACCCCGGGTACTAACTATGGCTACACCTTC. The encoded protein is CASTPGTNYGYTF.

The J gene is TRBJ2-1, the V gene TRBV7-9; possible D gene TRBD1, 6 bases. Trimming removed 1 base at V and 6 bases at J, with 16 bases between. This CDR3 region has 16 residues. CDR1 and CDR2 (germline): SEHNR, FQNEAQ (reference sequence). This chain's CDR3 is CASSLEGTRGINEQFF. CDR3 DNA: TGTGCCAGCAGCTTAGAAGGGACAAGGGGAATCAATGAGCAGTTCTTC.

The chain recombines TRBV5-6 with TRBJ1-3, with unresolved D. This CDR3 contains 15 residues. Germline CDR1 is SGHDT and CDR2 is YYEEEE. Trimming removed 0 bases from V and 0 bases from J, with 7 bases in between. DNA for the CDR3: TGTGCCAGCAGCTTGGTCCCGAACTCTGGAAACACCATATATTTT. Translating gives CASSLVPNSGNTIYF.

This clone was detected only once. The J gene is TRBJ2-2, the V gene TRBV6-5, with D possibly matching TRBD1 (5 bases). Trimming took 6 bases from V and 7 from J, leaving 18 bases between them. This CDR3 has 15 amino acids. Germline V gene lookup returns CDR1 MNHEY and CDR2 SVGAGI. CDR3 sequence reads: CASRYQSGLGGELFF. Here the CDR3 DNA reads TGTGCCAGCAGATACCAATCAGGGTTGGGCGGGGAGCTGTTTTTT.

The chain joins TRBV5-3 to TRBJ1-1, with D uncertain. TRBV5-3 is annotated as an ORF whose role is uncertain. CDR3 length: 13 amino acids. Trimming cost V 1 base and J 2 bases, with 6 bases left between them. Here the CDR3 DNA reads TGTGCCAGAAGCTTGTCCGAAAACACTGAAGCTTTCTTT. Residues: CARSLSENTEAFF.

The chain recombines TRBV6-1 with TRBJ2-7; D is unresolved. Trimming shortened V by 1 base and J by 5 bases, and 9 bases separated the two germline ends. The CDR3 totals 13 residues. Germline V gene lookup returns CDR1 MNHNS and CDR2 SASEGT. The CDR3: CASSEDRTDEQYF. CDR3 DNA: TGTGCCAGCAGTGAAGATAGGACGGACGAGCAGTACTTC.

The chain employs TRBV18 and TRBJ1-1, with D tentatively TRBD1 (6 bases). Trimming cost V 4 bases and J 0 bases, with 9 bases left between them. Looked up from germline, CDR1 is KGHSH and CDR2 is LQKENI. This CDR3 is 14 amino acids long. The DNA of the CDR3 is TGTGCCAGCTCACAGACAGGCATGAACACTGAAGCTTTCTTT. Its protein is CASSQTGMNTEAFF.

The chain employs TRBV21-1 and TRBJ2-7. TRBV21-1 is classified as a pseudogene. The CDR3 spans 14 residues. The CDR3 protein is CASSKRTAAYEQYF. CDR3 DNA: TGTGCCAGCAGCAAACGGACCGCTGCCTACGAGCAGTACTTC.

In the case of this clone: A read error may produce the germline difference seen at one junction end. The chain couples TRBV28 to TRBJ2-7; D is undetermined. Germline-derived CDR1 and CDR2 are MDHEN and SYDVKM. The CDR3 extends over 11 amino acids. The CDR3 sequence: CASSFFGELSF. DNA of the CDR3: TGTGCCAGCAGTTTCTTCGGAGAACTAAGCTTC. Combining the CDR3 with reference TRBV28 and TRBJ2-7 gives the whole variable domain DVKVTQSSRYLVKRTGEKVFLECVQDMDHENMFWYRQDPGLGLRLIYFSYDVKMKEKGDIPEGYSVSREKKERFSLILESASTNQTSMYLCASSFFGELSFGPGTRLTVT.

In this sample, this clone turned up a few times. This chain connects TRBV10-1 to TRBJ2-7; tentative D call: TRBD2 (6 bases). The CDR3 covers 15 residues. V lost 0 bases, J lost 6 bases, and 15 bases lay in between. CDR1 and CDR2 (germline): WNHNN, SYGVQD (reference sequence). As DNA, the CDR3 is TGCGCCAGCAGTGAGTCGCGGGGAGGCCCCGCCGAGCAGTACTTC. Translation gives CASSESRGGPAEQYF.

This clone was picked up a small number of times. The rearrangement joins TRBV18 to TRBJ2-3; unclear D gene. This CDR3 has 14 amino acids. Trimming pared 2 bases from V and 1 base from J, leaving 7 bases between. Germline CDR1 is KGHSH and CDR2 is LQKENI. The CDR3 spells CASSPAPRTDTQYF. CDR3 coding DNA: TGTGCCAGCTCACCAGCGCCCCGCACAGATACGCAGTATTTT.

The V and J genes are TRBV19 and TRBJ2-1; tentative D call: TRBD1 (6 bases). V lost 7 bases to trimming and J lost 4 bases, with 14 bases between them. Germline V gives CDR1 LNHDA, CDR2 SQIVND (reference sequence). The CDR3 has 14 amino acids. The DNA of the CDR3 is TGTGCCAGTAAATCGCAGAGGGGGTACAATGAGCAGTTCTTC. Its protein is CASKSQRGYNEQFF.

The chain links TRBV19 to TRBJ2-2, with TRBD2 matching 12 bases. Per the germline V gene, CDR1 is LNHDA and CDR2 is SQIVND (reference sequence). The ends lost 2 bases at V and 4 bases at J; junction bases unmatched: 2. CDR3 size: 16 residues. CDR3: CASSITSGGITGELFF. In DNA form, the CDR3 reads TGTGCCAGTAGTATAACTAGCGGGGGGATCACCGGGGAGCTGTTTTTT.

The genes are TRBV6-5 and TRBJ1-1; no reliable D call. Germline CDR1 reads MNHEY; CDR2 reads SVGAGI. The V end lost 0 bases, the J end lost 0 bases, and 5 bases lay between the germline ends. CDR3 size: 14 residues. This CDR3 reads CASSYSLVNTEAFF. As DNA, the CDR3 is TGTGCCAGCAGTTACTCACTGGTGAACACTGAAGCTTTCTTT.

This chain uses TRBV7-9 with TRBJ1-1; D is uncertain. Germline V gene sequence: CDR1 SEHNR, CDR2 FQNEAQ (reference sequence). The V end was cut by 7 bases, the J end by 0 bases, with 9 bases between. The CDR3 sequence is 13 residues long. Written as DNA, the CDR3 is TGTGCCAGCAACCCGACGGTGAACACTGAAGCTTTCTTT. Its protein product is CASNPTVNTEAFF.

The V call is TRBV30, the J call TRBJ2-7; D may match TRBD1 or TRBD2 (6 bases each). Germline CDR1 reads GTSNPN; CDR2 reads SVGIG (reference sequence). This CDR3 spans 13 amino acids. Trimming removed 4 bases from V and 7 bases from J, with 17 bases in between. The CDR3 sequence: CAWTAVGAGEQYF. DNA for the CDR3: TGTGCCTGGACCGCCGTGGGGGCGGGGGAGCAGTACTTC. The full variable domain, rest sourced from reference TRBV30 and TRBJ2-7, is SQTIHQWPATLVQPVGSPLSLECTVEGTSNPNLYWYRQAAGRGLQLLFYSVGIGQISSEVPQNLSASRPQDRQFILSSKKLLLSDSGFYLCAWTAVGAGEQYFGPGTRLTVT.

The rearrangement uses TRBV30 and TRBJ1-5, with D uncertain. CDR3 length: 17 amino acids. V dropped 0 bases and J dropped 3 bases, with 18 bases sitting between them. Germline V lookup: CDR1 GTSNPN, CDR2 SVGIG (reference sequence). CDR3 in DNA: TGTGCCTGGAGTGTAGCCCGCTCGGGAGGTTCCAATCAGCCCCAGCATTTT. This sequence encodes CAWSVARSGGSNQPQHF.

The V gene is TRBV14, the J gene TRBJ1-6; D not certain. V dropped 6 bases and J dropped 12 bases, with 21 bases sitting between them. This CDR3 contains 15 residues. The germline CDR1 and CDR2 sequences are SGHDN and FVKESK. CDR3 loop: CASSPTGNIPGPLHF. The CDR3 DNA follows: TGTGCCAGCAGTCCCACGGGGAATATCCCTGGACCCCTCCACTTT. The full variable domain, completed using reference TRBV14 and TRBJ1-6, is EAGVTQFPSHSVIEKGQTVTLRCDPISGHDNLYWYRRVMGKEIKFLLHFVKESKQDESGMPNNRFLAERTGGTYSTLKVQPAELEDSGVYFCASSPTGNIPGPLHFGNGTRLTVT.

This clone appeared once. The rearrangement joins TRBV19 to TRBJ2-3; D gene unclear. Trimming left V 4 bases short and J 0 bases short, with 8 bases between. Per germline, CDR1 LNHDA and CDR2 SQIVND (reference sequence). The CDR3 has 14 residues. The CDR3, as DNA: TGTGCCAGTAGTACCATCTCTAGCACAGATACGCAGTATTTT. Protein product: CASSTISSTDTQYF.

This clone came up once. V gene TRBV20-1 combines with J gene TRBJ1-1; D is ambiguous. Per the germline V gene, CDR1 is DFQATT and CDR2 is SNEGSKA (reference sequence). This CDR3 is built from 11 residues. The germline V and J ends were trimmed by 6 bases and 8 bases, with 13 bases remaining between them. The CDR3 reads CSAETSLEAFF. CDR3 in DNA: TGCAGTGCCGAGACCAGCCTAGAAGCTTTCTTT.

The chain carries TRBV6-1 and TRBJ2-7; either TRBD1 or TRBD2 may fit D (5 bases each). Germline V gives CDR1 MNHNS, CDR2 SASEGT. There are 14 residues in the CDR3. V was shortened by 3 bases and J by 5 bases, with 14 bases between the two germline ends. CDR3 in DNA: TGTGCCAGCAGTGAGGGGACGGCACGTCACGAGCAGTACTTC. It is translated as CASSEGTARHEQYF.

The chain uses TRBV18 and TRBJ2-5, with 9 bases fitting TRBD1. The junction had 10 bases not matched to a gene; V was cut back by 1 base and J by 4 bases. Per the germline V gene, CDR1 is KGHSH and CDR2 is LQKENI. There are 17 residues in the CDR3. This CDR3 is CASSPREQGAFGETQYF. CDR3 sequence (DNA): TGTGCCAGCTCACCACGAGAACAGGGGGCCTTTGGAGAGACCCAGTACTTC.

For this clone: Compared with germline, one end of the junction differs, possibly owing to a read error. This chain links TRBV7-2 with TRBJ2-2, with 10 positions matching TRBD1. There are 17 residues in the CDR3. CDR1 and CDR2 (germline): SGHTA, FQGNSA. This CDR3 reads CASSLVVGTGVTGGLFF. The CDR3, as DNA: TGTGCCAGCAGCTTAGTAGTGGGGACAGGGGTAACCGGGGGGCTGTTTTTT.